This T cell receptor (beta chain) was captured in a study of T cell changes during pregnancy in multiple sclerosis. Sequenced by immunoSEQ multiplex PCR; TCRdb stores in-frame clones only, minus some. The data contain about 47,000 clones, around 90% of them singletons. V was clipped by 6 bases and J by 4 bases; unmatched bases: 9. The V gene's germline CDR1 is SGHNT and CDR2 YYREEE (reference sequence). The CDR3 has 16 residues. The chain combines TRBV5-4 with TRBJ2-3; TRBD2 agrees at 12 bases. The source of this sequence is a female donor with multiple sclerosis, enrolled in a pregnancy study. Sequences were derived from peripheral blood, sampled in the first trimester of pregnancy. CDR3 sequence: CASNPPLAGGPDTQYF. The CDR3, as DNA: TGTGCCAGCAACCCCCCCCTAGCGGGGGGGCCAGATACGCAGTATTTT.